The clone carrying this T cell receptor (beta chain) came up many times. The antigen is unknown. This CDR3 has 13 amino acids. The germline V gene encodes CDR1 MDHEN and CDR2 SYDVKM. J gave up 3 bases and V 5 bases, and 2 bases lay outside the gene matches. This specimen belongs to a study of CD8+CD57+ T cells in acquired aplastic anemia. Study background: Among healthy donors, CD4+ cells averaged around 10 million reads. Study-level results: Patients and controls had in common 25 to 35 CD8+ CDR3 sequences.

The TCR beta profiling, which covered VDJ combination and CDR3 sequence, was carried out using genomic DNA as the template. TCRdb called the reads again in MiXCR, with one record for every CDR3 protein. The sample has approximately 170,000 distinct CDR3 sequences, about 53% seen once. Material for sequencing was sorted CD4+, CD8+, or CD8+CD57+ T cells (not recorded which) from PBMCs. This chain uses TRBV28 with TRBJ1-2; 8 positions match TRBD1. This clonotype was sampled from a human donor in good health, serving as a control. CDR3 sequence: CASSQGQDYGYTF. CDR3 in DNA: TGTGCCAGCAGTCAGGGACAGGACTATGGCTACACCTTC.